This T cell receptor (beta chain) was recorded in a study of blood T cells in healthy people across ages. The authors isolated at least 7 million PBMCs per sample. With each sample, at least 5 micrograms of total RNA were extracted. Study observations and caveats: Long-lived donors exceeded aged donors in naive CD4+ cells and diversity. Estimated diversity, derived from one million T cells, was regarded as an underestimate.

The germline V gene has CDR1 MDHEN and CDR2 SYDVKM. V lost 6 bases and J lost 0, with 15 bases in between. The CDR3 sequence is 15 residues long. A second 7 to 11 cycle PCR used barcoded and J-beta primers. TCRdb independently ran MiXCR on the 5' RACE reads; one entry per CDR3 protein. The sample shows roughly 720,000 distinct CDR3 sequences, about 53% of them seen only once. A note on this clonotype: Its specificity is not known.

The origin of this receptor is a man aged 80 or over in good health. The chain recombines TRBV28 with TRBJ2-7; D remains ambiguous. The sequencing sample was made of blood. In DNA, the CDR3 is TGTGCCAGCAGGCGCACGGGTCCGAGCTCCTACGAGCAGTACTTC. As protein: CASRRTGPSSYEQYF.